The 30 T cell receptor beta chains given below trace back to one sample, sequenced in a study of blood T cell repertoires in COVID-19. The assay was immunoSEQ multiplex PCR, and TCRdb's table has in-frame clones only and misses some. The sample includes under 200,000 clones, over 80% seen only once; the top ten take approximately 12%. The sample was PBMCs or T cells enriched from blood (not recorded which). These receptors came from a woman between 55 and 75 years old who had recovered from COVID-19.

The rearrangement links TRBV28 to TRBJ1-1; 7 nucleotides match TRBD1. The junction had 10 bases not matched to a gene; V was cut back by 2 bases and J by 10 bases. This CDR3 comprises 14 residues. Germline-derived CDR1 and CDR2 are MDHEN and SYDVKM. The CDR3 reads CASSLSTGALRAFF. The CDR3, as DNA: TGTGCCAGCAGTTTAAGCACAGGGGCCTTGCGAGCTTTCTTT.

The chain carries TRBV28 and TRBJ1-1; 7 nucleotides agree with TRBD1. The trim removed 7 bases at V and 5 bases at J, leaving 10 bases unmatched. The CDR3 is made up of 14 amino acids. The germline CDR1 and CDR2 sequences are MDHEN and SYDVKM. Here the CDR3 reads CASTLGTDSTEAFF. DNA for the CDR3: TGTGCCAGCACCTTGGGGACAGATTCAACTGAAGCTTTCTTT. Using reference TRBV28 and TRBJ1-1 for the parts outside the CDR3, the full variable domain is DVKVTQSSRYLVKRTGEKVFLECVQDMDHENMFWYRQDPGLGLRLIYFSYDVKMKEKGDIPEGYSVSREKKERFSLILESASTNQTSMYLCASTLGTDSTEAFFGQGTRLTVV.

This chain connects TRBV5-1 to TRBJ1-6; a possible D gene is TRBD1 (6 bases). This CDR3 has 15 amino acids. CDR1 is SGHRS and CDR2 is YFSETQ in the germline V gene. V lost 2 bases and J 7 bases, leaving 13 bases between the germline ends. In nucleotides, the CDR3 is TGCGCCAGCAGCTTTCTCGGCAGGGGAAATTCACCCCTCCACTTT. Amino acids: CASSFLGRGNSPLHF. The full variable domain, with the rest looked up from reference TRBV5-1 and TRBJ1-6, is KAGVTQTPRYLIKTRGQQVTLSCSPISGHRSVSWYQQTPGQGLQFLFEYFSETQRNKGNFPGRFSGRQFSNSRSEMNVSTLELGDSALYLCASSFLGRGNSPLHFGNGTRLTVT.

The chain carries TRBV20-1 and TRBJ2-3; TRBD2 agrees at 7 bases. The junction had 5 bases not matched to a gene; V was cut back by 4 bases and J by 1 base. CDR1 is DFQATT, CDR2 SNEGSKA, per germline (reference sequence). The CDR3 contains 14 residues. The CDR3 loop is CSANDAGGTDTQYF. The CDR3 region has the DNA TGCAGTGCTAATGACGCGGGGGGCACAGATACGCAGTATTTT.

The DNA for the CDR3 is TGTGCCAGCAGCCCCCAGACGAACACCGGGGAGCTGTTTTTT. Translating gives CASSPQTNTGELFF. V gene TRBV7-3 combines with J gene TRBJ2-2; D is ambiguous. Germline V lookup: CDR1 SGHTA, CDR2 FQGTGA. The CDR3 is made up of 14 amino acids. V lost 5 bases and J 0 bases, leaving 7 bases between the germline ends.

This chain uses TRBV5-1 with TRBJ1-2; D may be TRBD1 (6 bases). V was clipped by 2 bases and J by 6 bases, with 11 bases between them. Germline loops: CDR1 SGHRS, CDR2 YFSETQ. The CDR3 extends over 13 amino acids. This CDR3 reads CASSFSGVDGYTF. The CDR3, as DNA: TGCGCCAGCAGCTTCTCAGGGGTCGATGGCTACACCTTC.

The J gene is TRBJ1-1, the V gene TRBV3-1 (or the pseudogene TRBV3-2); 10 bases are a match to TRBD1. Unmatched junction bases numbered 8, after V lost 3 bases and J lost 10 bases. The V gene's germline CDR1 is LGHDT and CDR2 YNNKEL (reference sequence). The CDR3 consists of 14 residues. The CDR3: CASSHYDRGLGAFF. The CDR3 nucleotides are TGTGCCAGCAGCCATTACGACAGGGGGCTAGGAGCTTTCTTT.

This clone appeared a few times. The rearrangement uses TRBV6-5 and TRBJ1-1, with TRBD1 matching 7 bases. CDR1 is MNHEY and CDR2 is SVGAGI in the germline V gene. This CDR3 has 13 amino acids. V shed 7 bases, J shed 4 bases, and the junction held 6 bases outside the gene matches. The CDR3 spells CASNQGVGTEAFF. In nucleotides, the CDR3 is TGTGCCAGCAATCAGGGGGTCGGCACTGAAGCTTTCTTT.

The rearrangement joins TRBV28 to TRBJ2-1; D is perhaps TRBD1 (5 bases). V shed 6 bases and J shed 6 bases, with 18 bases lying between them. The CDR3 contains 15 residues. The germline V gene has CDR1 MDHEN and CDR2 SYDVKM. CDR3 coding DNA: TGTGCCAGCAGCTCACACAGGACGTTTCGCAATGAGCAGTTCTTC. Amino acids: CASSSHRTFRNEQFF.

The chain combines TRBV30 with TRBJ2-3; D call uncertain. The germline V and J ends were trimmed by 0 bases and 7 bases, with 8 bases remaining between them. The CDR3 is 12 residues long. Germline V gives CDR1 GTSNPN, CDR2 SVGIG (reference sequence). Here the CDR3 reads CAWSVSRYTQYF. In DNA, the CDR3 is TGTGCCTGGAGTGTGTCGCGGTATACGCAGTATTTT.

This chain joins TRBV5-1 and TRBJ2-5, with D maybe TRBD2 (5 bases). Deletions cut 4 bases from V and 6 bases from J, with 16 bases between. This CDR3 is built from 14 residues. Germline lookup yields CDR1 SGHRS and CDR2 YFSETQ. The DNA for the CDR3 is TGCGCCAGCAGCGACTCCCTAGCCGCCCAGACCCAGTACTTC. Translation: CASSDSLAAQTQYF.

This clone has just a few counts. The chain has TRBV3-1 (or the pseudogene TRBV3-2) and TRBJ2-2; maybe TRBD1 (7 bases). CDR3 length: 14 amino acids. CDR1 and CDR2 (germline): LGHDT, YNNKEL (reference sequence). V lost 4 bases and J 4 bases, leaving 10 bases between the germline ends. The CDR3 loop is CASSLQGGTGELFF. The CDR3 DNA is TGTGCCAGCAGCCTGCAGGGGGGCACCGGGGAGCTGTTTTTT.

The chain is built from TRBV3-1 (or the pseudogene TRBV3-2) and TRBJ2-1; 9 nucleotides line up with TRBD1. Germline assignment: CDR1 LGHDT and CDR2 YNNKEL (reference sequence). Trimming cost V 2 bases and J 2 bases; bases outside gene matches: 7. The CDR3 totals 17 residues. In DNA, the CDR3 is TGTGCCAGCAGCCAACGACCTCGACAGGGGGCCTACAATGAGCAGTTCTTC. Its protein is CASSQRPRQGAYNEQFF.

The gene calls are TRBV25-1 and TRBJ2-7, with D possibly TRBD1 on 6 matching bases. V was shortened by 3 bases and J by 1 base, with 13 bases between the two germline ends. CDR1 MGHDK and CDR2 SYGVNS come from the germline V gene. The CDR3 has 15 residues. The CDR3, as DNA: TGTGCCAGCAGTGATGGGCAGGGGATATCCTACGAGCAGTACTTC. Translation: CASSDGQGISYEQYF.

This rearrangement joins TRBV4-2 to TRBJ2-1, with 7 bases that match TRBD1. Germline CDR1 LGHNA, CDR2 YNFKEQ. J gave up 1 base and V 4 bases, and 4 bases lay outside the gene matches. The CDR3 spans 15 residues. CDR3 coding DNA: TGTGCCAGCAGCCGAGCGACAGGGTCCTACAATGAGCAGTTCTTC. Amino acids: CASSRATGSYNEQFF.

V is TRBV29-1 and J is TRBJ1-2; D is unclear. Trimming stripped 7 bases from V and 8 bases from J, with 20 bases between. The CDR3 is 13 residues long. Germline CDR1 is SQVTM and CDR2 is ANQGSEA. CDR3 coding DNA: TGCAGCGCCGTGGGCCAGACGAGTTGGGGCTACACCTTC. Residues: CSAVGQTSWGYTF. The whole variable domain, filled in from reference TRBV29-1 and TRBJ1-2, reads SAVISQKPSRDICQRGTSLTIQCQVDSQVTMMFWYRQQPGQSLTLIATANQGSEATYESGFVIDKFPISRPNLTFSTLTVSNMSPEDSSIYLCSAVGQTSWGYTFGSGTRLTVV.

The chain employs TRBV27 and TRBJ2-2; the match to TRBD1 covers 8 bases. V lost 3 bases to trimming and J lost 4 bases; unmatched junction nucleotides: 10. Per germline, CDR1 MNHEY and CDR2 SMNVEV (reference sequence). The CDR3 consists of 17 residues. This CDR3 is CASSFFPRTGTTGELFF. CDR3 DNA sequence: TGTGCCAGCAGTTTTTTCCCCAGGACAGGGACCACCGGGGAGCTGTTTTTT.

The chain joins TRBV7-8 to TRBJ1-4; a weak D match, TRBD1 (6 bases). The CDR3 runs 15 residues. The germline V gene has CDR1 SGHVS and CDR2 FQNEAQ. V lost 4 bases and J 5 bases, leaving 14 bases between the germline ends. CDR3 nucleotide sequence: TGTGCCAGCAGCTGGAAACAGGGCTACAATGAAAAACTGTTTTTT. Encoded protein: CASSWKQGYNEKLFF.

The J gene is TRBJ2-5, the V gene TRBV18; a possible D gene is TRBD1 (5 bases). This CDR3 comprises 14 residues. CDR1 KGHSH and CDR2 LQKENI come from the germline V gene. V lost 2 bases to trimming and J lost 4 bases, with 11 bases between them. The CDR3 protein is CASSPSRQGETQYF. The CDR3 DNA sequence: TGTGCCAGCTCACCAAGTCGTCAGGGAGAGACCCAGTACTTC.

This rearrangement joins TRBV7-7 to TRBJ2-1, with TRBD2 as a possible D gene (6 bases). Germline loops: CDR1 SSHAT, CDR2 FNYEAQ (reference sequence). The CDR3 length is 15 residues. V was cut by 5 bases and J by 6 bases, with 17 bases left in between. The chain's CDR3 is CASSPTSSQSNEQFF. DNA for the CDR3: TGTGCCAGCAGCCCGACTAGTTCCCAGAGCAATGAGCAGTTCTTC. The full variable domain, rest sourced from reference TRBV7-7 and TRBJ2-1, is GAGVSQSPRYKVTKRGQDVTLRCDPISSHATLYWYQQALGQGPEFLTYFNYEAQPDKSGLPSDRFSAERPEGSISTLTIQRTEQRDSAMYRCASSPTSSQSNEQFFGPGTRLTVL.

The CDR3 loop is CASSFKLWAARNQPQHF. In DNA, the CDR3 is TGTGCCAGCAGTTTTAAGTTATGGGCAGCCAGAAATCAGCCCCAGCATTTT. V usage is TRBV27 and J usage is TRBJ1-5; D is uncertain. Looked up from germline, CDR1 is MNHEY and CDR2 is SMNVEV (reference sequence). V was cut by 3 bases and J by 4 bases, with 19 bases left in between. The CDR3 is 17 residues long.

This clone was counted between two and nine times. This chain joins TRBV10-2 and TRBJ1-5; D might be TRBD1 (5 bases). V gave up 5 bases and J gave up 5 bases, with 13 bases separating them. Germline V gene sequence: CDR1 WSHSY, CDR2 SAAADI. The CDR3 runs 14 residues. The CDR3: CASSFSGVDQPQHF. CDR3 nucleotides: TGCGCCAGCAGTTTTTCGGGGGTCGATCAGCCCCAGCATTTT.

This chain uses TRBV7-9 with TRBJ1-3; 9 bases match TRBD1. CDR1 is SEHNR, CDR2 FQNEAQ, per germline (reference sequence). V was pared by 5 bases and J by 1 base, with 3 bases of the junction left unmatched. The CDR3 is 15 amino acids. In DNA form, the CDR3 reads TGTGCCAGCAGCGGGGACAGGGAATCTGGAAACACCATATATTTT. It specifies CASSGDRESGNTIYF.

The V call is TRBV27, the J call TRBJ1-2; TRBD1 matches at 8 bases. Germline CDR1 and CDR2: MNHEY and SMNVEV (reference sequence). The CDR3 sequence is 13 residues long. Losses at the gene ends were 6 bases for V and 8 bases for J; bases not matched to a gene: 8. Written as DNA, the CDR3 is TGTGCCAGCAGACCTCGGACAGGGAAAGGCTACACCTTC. Translating gives CASRPRTGKGYTF.

The chain couples TRBV11-2 to TRBJ1-2; D remains unclear. Germline CDR1 and CDR2: SGHAT and FQNNGV. The CDR3 sequence is 13 residues long. The V end was cut by 1 base, the J end by 6 bases, with 9 bases between. As DNA, the CDR3 is TGTGCCAGCAGCTTAGTTTCGTCGGATGGCTACACCTTC. Translating gives CASSLVSSDGYTF.

The rearrangement uses TRBV11-2 and TRBJ1-3; D is ambiguous. V lost 0 bases, J lost 4 bases, and 22 bases lay in between. Germline V gives CDR1 SGHAT, CDR2 FQNNGV. This CDR3 has 19 amino acids. The chain's CDR3 is CASSLDRWPTKRRGNTIYF. CDR3 DNA sequence: TGTGCCAGCAGCTTAGATCGATGGCCGACGAAGAGGAGAGGAAACACCATATATTTT.

The gene calls are TRBV6-2 or TRBV6-3 and TRBJ1-2; 7 positions match TRBD1. Germline lookup yields CDR1 MNHEY and CDR2 SVGEGT. This CDR3 is built from 16 residues. Unmatched junction bases numbered 10, after V lost 5 bases and J lost 1 base. The CDR3 nucleotides are TGTGCCAGCAGTCCCCAACCGACAGGGAGTAACTATGGCTACACCTTC. It is translated as CASSPQPTGSNYGYTF.

The CDR3 DNA sequence: TGTGCCAGCTCACCAGGCCTTGATGAAAAACTGTTTTTT. Translation gives CASSPGLDEKLFF. V and J are TRBV18 and TRBJ1-4; D is undetermined. The CDR3 contains 13 residues. Per germline, CDR1 KGHSH and CDR2 LQKENI. V lost 2 bases and J lost 6, with 7 bases in between. Variable domain in full (rest from reference TRBV18 and TRBJ1-4): NAGVMQNPRHLVRRRGQEARLRCSPMKGHSHVYWYRQLPEEGLKFMVYLQKENIIDESGMPKERFSAEFPKEGPSILRIQQVVRGDSAAYFCASSPGLDEKLFFGSGTQLSVL.

The chain is built from TRBV19 and TRBJ2-7; no clear D gene. The CDR3 consists of 16 residues. Germline V CDR1 and CDR2: LNHDA, SQIVND (reference sequence). Trimming cost V 1 base and J 0 bases, with 13 bases left between them. CDR3 coding DNA: TGTGCCAGTAGTATAGGTCCGGGTTTCCCCTCCTACGAGCAGTACTTC. As protein: CASSIGPGFPSYEQYF.

The V and J genes are TRBV28 and TRBJ1-2; no clear D. V was cut by 6 bases and J by 5 bases, with 10 bases left in between. The CDR3 totals 12 residues. CDR1 is MDHEN, CDR2 SYDVKM, per germline. The DNA for the CDR3 is TGTGCCAGCAGGGAAGCGGTATATGGCTACACCTTC. This codes for CASREAVYGYTF.